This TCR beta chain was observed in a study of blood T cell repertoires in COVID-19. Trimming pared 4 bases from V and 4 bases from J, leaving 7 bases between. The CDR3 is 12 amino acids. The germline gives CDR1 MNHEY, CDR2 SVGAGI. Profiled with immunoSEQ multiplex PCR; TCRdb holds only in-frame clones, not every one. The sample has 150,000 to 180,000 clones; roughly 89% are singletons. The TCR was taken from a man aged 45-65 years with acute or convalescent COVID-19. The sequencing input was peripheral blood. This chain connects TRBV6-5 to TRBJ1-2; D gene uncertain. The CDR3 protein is CASSWGGYGYTF. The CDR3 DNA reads TGTGCCAGCAGTTGGGGAGGCTATGGCTACACCTTC.